The clone carrying this TCR beta chain was seen repeatedly, ten times or more. Its antigen is currently unknown. Arm-PCR of CDR3 regions with iRepertoire HTBI primers generated TCR beta libraries. MiXCR, applied by TCRdb to the multiplex PCR reads, yields one record per CDR3 protein. The data contain 450,000 or so distinct CDR3 sequences, 20% to 25% of them seen just once; the ten biggest clones take up less than 15%. The sample is drawn from a study of regulatory T cells in long-lasting Graves disease. Study-wide background: The study counted Graves' disease as persistent given over 5 years of antithyroid drugs and positive TSH receptor antibodies. General study results and limits: Patients with persistent disease shared some 3,000 public clonotypes, outpacing the approximately 970 shared by new patients. Persistent-disease Graves' patients showed less TCR diversity than new cases.

Time point in this sample: persistent/refractory GD, antithyroid drugs over 5 years with positive TRAb. Construction of the TCR library relied on RNA isolated from PBMCs. The authors drew patients from an endocrinology department in Xi'an, China. The specimen was peripheral blood mononuclear cells (PBMCs), collected when the disease was refractory, from a patient treated with antithyroid drugs. The origin of this receptor is a female donor with Graves disease.

CDR3 region: CASSFDLQETQYF. CDR3 in DNA: TGTGCCAGCAGCTTCGATCTCCAAGAGACCCAGTACTTC. This rearrangement joins TRBV7-9 to TRBJ2-5; D is unresolved. CDR3 size: 13 residues. CDR1 is SEHNR and CDR2 is FQNEAQ in the germline V gene (reference sequence). V lost 3 bases, J lost 1 base, and 6 bases lay in between.